This T cell receptor beta chain was captured in a study of cytomegalovirus exposure and HLA in healthy donors. Regarding the study as a whole: Equally common other TCR beta chains were less clonally expanded than HLA-associated ones, a later analysis found.

This clone has a single count. Antigen: not known. Primers included in the PCR were 60 Vbeta and 13 Jbeta primers. Profiling relied on immunoSEQ multiplex PCR, and the TCRdb table lists in-frame clones only, not all of them. This sample has tens of thousands of clones; just over 70% occur once, and the top ten carry roughly 4.9%. The TCR sequence derives from a man aged 55 to 70 in good health and CMV-seropositive. Sequences were obtained from PBMCs.

The DNA for the CDR3 is TGTGCCATCAGTGAGGCGGAGGGGGGGCCGGTCCCAGATACGCAGTATTTT. Protein product: CAISEAEGGPVPDTQYF. The chain couples TRBV10-3 to TRBJ2-3; perhaps TRBD2 as D (7 bases). Trimming pared 2 bases from V and 4 bases from J, leaving 19 bases between. In germline, CDR1 is ENHRY, CDR2 SYGVKD. The CDR3 is 17 residues long.